Listed below are T cell receptor beta chains from one sample, sequenced in a study of cytomegalovirus exposure and HLA in healthy donors. The assay was immunoSEQ multiplex PCR, and TCRdb's table has in-frame clones only and misses some. Here the sample spans approximately 65,000 clones, roughly 96% being singletons. The sample consisted of PBMCs. These receptors were obtained from a young man in good health and CMV-seronegative. CDR3s include the opening cysteine and the closing phenylalanine or tryptophan. The D gene is left open where the match is weak.

D gene: TRBD1
V gene: TRBV27
J gene: TRBJ1-6
CDR3 protein: CAVSGGWNSPLHF

D gene: NA
V gene: TRBV4-1
J gene: TRBJ2-3
CDR3 protein: CASSYRDSRGDTQYF

D gene: NA
V gene: TRBV6-5
J gene: TRBJ1-5
CDR3 protein: CASSYSTQQPQHF

D gene: TRBD1
V gene: TRBV6-1
J gene: TRBJ1-5
CDR3 protein: CASSGGTGGNQPQHF

D gene: NA
V gene: TRBV7-9
J gene: TRBJ2-5
CDR3 protein: CASSWGGETQYF

D gene: TRBD2
V gene: TRBV27
J gene: TRBJ2-1
CDR3 protein: CASGELAGGPNEQFF

D gene: NA
V gene: TRBV7-9
J gene: TRBJ2-3
CDR3 protein: CASSPQGRVTDTQYF

D gene: NA
V gene: TRBV4-1
J gene: TRBJ1-2
CDR3 protein: CASSQDGADYGYTF

D gene: NA
V gene: TRBV11-3
J gene: TRBJ1-4
CDR3 protein: CASSLGTKEKLFF

D gene: NA
V gene: TRBV29-1
J gene: TRBJ2-3
CDR3 protein: CSVEPGGITDTQYF

D gene: NA
V gene: TRBV27
J gene: TRBJ1-1
CDR3 protein: CASSLRWEVAATEAFF

D gene: TRBD1
V gene: TRBV11-3
J gene: TRBJ1-1
CDR3 protein: CASSSRQGKNTEAFF

D gene: TRBD2
V gene: TRBV6-1
J gene: TRBJ2-2
CDR3 protein: CASPSGTHTGELFF

D gene: TRBD1
V gene: TRBV5-4
J gene: TRBJ2-1
CDR3 protein: CASSPGGHEQFF

D gene: NA
V gene: TRBV9
J gene: TRBJ1-1
CDR3 protein: CASSVEGTGNTEAFF

D gene: TRBD1
V gene: TRBV27
J gene: TRBJ2-7
CDR3 protein: CASKKTGGSEQYF

D gene: TRBD1
V gene: TRBV28
J gene: TRBJ1-2
CDR3 protein: CASSGQGFGYTF

D gene: NA
V gene: TRBV27
J gene: TRBJ2-7
CDR3 protein: CASSHGQSSYEQYF

D gene: NA
V gene: TRBV15
J gene: TRBJ1-1
CDR3 protein: CATHSDINTEAFF

D gene: TRBD2
V gene: TRBV7-9
J gene: TRBJ2-7
CDR3 protein: CASSLGSSGDSYEQYF

D gene: TRBD1
V gene: TRBV5-1
J gene: TRBJ2-7
CDR3 protein: CASSVEGQASREQYF

D gene: NA
V gene: TRBV6-5
J gene: TRBJ2-1
CDR3 protein: CASSTGTTLYNEQFF

D gene: TRBD1
V gene: TRBV5-1
J gene: TRBJ1-1
CDR3 protein: CASSLTWDRGGTEAFF

D gene: TRBD1
V gene: TRBV10-2
J gene: TRBJ1-5
CDR3 protein: CASSERDRVNQPQHF

D gene: TRBD2
V gene: TRBV4-1
J gene: TRBJ2-4
CDR3 protein: CASSQDSGRAKNIQYF